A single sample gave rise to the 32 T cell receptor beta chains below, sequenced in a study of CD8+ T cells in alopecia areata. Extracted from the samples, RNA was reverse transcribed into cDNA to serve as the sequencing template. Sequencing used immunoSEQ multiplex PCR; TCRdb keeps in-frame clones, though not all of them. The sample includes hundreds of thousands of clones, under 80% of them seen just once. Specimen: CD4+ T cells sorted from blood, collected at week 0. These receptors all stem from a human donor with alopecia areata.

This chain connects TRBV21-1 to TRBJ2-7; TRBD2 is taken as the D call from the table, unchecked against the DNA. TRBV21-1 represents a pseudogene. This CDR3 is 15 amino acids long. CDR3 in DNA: TGTGCCAGCAGCCGGGGGTTGGTAGCCTCCTACGAGCAGTACTTC. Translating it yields CASSRGLVASYEQYF.

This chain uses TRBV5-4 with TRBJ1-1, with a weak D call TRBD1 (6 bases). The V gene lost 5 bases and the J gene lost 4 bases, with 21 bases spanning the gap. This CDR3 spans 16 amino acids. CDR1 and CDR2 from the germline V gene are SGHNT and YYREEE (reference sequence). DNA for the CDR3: TGTGCCAGCAGTCAGGGGCCAGCGGGGGTGAGCACTGAAGCTTTCTTT. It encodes CASSQGPAGVSTEAFF.

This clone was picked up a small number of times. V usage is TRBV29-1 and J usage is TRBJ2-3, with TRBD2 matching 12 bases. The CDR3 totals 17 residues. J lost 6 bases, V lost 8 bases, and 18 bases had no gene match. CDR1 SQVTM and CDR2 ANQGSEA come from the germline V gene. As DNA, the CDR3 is TGCAGCTATAGCGGGGACCTAGCGGGGGGGCCCCTGGATACGCAGTATTTT. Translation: CSYSGDLAGGPLDTQYF.

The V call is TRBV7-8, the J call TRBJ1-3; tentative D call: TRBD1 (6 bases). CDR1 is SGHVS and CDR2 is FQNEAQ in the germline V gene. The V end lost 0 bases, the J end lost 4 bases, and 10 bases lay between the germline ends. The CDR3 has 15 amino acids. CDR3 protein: CASSLARGAGNTIYF. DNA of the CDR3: TGTGCCAGCAGCTTAGCGCGGGGGGCAGGAAACACCATATATTTT.

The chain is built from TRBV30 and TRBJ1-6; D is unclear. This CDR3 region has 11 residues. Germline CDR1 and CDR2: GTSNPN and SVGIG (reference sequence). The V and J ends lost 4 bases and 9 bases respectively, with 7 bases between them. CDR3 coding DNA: TGTGCCTGGACACTGGGTTCACCCCTCCACTTT. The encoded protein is CAWTLGSPLHF.

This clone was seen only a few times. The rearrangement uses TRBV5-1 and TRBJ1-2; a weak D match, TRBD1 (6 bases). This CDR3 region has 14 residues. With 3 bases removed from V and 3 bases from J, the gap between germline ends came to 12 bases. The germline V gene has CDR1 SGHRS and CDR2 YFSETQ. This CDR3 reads CASSSSGADYGYTF. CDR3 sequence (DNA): TGCGCCAGCAGCTCGTCGGGGGCGGACTATGGCTACACCTTC. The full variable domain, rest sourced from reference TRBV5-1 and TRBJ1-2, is KAGVTQTPRYLIKTRGQQVTLSCSPISGHRSVSWYQQTPGQGLQFLFEYFSETQRNKGNFPGRFSGRQFSNSRSEMNVSTLELGDSALYLCASSSSGADYGYTFGSGTRLTVV.

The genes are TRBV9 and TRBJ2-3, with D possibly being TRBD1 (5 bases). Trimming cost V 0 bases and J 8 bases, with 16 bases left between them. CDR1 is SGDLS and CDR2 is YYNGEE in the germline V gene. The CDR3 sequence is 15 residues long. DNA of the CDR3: TGTGCCAGCAGCGTAGTCCAGGGAAGGATTAGTACGCAGTATTTT. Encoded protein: CASSVVQGRISTQYF.

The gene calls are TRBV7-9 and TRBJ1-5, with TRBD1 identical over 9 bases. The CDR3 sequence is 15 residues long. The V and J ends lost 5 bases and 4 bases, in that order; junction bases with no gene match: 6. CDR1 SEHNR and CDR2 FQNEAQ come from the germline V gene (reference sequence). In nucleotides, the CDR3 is TGTGCCAGCAGCCCGGGGGACAGGGATAATCAGCCCCAGCATTTT. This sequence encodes CASSPGDRDNQPQHF.

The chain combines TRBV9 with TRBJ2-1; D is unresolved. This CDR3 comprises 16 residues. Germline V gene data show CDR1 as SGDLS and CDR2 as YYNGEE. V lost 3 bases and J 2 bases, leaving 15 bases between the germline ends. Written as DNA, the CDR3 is TGTGCCAGCAGCGACTCCCCTCTGGTGACCTACAATGAGCAGTTCTTC. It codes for CASSDSPLVTYNEQFF. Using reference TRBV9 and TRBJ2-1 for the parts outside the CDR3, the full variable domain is DSGVTQTPKHLITATGQRVTLRCSPRSGDLSVYWYQQSLDQGLQFLIQYYNGEERAKGNILERFSAQQFPDLHSELNLSSLELGDSALYFCASSDSPLVTYNEQFFGPGTRLTVL.

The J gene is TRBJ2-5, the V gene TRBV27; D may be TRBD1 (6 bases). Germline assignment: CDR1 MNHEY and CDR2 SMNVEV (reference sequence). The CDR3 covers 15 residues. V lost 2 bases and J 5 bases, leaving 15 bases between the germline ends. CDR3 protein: CASSLARGQGETQYF. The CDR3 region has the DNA TGTGCCAGCAGTTTAGCCAGGGGCCAGGGGGAGACCCAGTACTTC.

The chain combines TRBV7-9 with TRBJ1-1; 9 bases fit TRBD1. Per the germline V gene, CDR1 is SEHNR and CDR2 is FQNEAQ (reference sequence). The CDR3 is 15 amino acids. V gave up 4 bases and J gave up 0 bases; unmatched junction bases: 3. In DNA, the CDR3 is TGTGCCAGCAGCTCTGGACAGGGGATGAACACTGAAGCTTTCTTT. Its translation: CASSSGQGMNTEAFF.

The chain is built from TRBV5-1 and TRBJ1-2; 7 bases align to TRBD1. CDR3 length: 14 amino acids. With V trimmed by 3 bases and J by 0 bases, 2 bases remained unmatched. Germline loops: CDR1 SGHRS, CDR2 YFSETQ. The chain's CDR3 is CASSSRGSNYGYTF. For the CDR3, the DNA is TGCGCCAGCAGCTCCAGGGGGTCTAACTATGGCTACACCTTC.

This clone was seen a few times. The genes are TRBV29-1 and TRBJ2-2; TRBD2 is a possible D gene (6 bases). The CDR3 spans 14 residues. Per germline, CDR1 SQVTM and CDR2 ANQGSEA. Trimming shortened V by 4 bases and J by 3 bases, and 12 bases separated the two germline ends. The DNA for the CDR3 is TGCAGCGTTGTGGCGGGGACTCACACCGGGGAGCTGTTTTTT. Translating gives CSVVAGTHTGELFF.

In nucleotides, the CDR3 is TGTGCCAGCAGCCAAGATTCCCGGGTTGGGGATGAGCAGTTCTTC. Its protein is CASSQDSRVGDEQFF. The chain links TRBV4-2 to TRBJ2-1; D ambiguous. Trimming pared 0 bases from V and 8 bases from J, leaving 14 bases between. Germline V lookup: CDR1 LGHNA, CDR2 YNFKEQ. The CDR3 is 15 amino acids.

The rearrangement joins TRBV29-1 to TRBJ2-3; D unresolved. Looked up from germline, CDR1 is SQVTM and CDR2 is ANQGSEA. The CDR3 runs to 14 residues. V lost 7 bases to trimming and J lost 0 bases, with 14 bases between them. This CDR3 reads CSGRPPSSTDTQYF. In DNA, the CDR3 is TGCAGCGGGCGGCCCCCCTCTAGCACAGATACGCAGTATTTT.

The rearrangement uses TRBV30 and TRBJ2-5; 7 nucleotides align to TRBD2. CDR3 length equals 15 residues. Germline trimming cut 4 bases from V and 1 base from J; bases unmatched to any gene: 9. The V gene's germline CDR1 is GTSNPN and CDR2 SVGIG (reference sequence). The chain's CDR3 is CAWNPRGGTQETQYF. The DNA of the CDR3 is TGTGCCTGGAACCCCCGGGGAGGGACCCAAGAGACCCAGTACTTC. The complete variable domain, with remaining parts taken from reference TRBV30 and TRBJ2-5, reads SQTIHQWPATLVQPVGSPLSLECTVEGTSNPNLYWYRQAAGRGLQLLFYSVGIGQISSEVPQNLSASRPQDRQFILSSKKLLLSDSGFYLCAWNPRGGTQETQYFGPGTRLLVL.

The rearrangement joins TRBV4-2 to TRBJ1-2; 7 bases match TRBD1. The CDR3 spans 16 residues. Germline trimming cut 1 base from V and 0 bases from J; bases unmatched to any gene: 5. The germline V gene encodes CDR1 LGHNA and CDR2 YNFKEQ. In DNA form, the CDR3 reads TGTGCCAGCAGCCAAGGTACTCAGGGGGCTAACTATGGCTACACCTTC. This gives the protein CASSQGTQGANYGYTF.

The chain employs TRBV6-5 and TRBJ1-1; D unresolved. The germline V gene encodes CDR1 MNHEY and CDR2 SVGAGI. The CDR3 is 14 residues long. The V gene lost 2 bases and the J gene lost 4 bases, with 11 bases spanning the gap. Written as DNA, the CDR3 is TGTGCCAGCAGTTACGCAACGGCCAGCACTGAAGCTTTCTTT. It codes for CASSYATASTEAFF.

The CDR3 nucleotides are TGTGCCAGCACCGAGGGACGGAGCACAGATACGCAGTATTTT. Its translation is CASTEGRSTDTQYF. The rearrangement joins TRBV7-9 to TRBJ2-3; D could derive from TRBD1 or TRBD2 (5 bases each). The V end lost 7 bases, the J end lost 0 bases, and 11 bases lay between the germline ends. The CDR3 sequence is 14 residues long. CDR1 and CDR2 from the germline V gene are SEHNR and FQNEAQ (reference sequence).

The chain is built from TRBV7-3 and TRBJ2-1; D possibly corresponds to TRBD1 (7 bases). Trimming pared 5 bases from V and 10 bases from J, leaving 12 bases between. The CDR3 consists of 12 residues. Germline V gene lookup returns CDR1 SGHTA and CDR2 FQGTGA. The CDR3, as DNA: TGTGCCAGCAGCCCACAGGGGAGGGAGCAGTTCTTC. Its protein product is CASSPQGREQFF.

CDR3 sequence reads: CAWRETITEAFF. The CDR3 nucleotides read TGTGCCTGGAGGGAGACGATTACTGAAGCTTTCTTT. The chain is built from TRBV30 and TRBJ1-1; D unclear. The CDR3 is 12 amino acids. Trimming took off 3 bases at V and 5 bases at J, with 10 bases between the two ends. Germline-derived CDR1 and CDR2 are GTSNPN and SVGIG (reference sequence).

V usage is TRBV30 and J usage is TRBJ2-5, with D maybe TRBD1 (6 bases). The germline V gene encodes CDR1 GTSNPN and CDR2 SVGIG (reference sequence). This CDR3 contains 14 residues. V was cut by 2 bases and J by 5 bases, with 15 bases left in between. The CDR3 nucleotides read TGTGCCTGGAGTCAATCAGGGGCGCTTGAGACCCAGTACTTC. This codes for CAWSQSGALETQYF.

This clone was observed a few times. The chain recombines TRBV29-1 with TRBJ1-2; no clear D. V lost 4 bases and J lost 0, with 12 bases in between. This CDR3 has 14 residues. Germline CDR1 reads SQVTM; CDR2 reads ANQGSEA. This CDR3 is CSVGLYHTNYGYTF. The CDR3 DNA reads TGCAGCGTTGGGCTATACCACACTAACTATGGCTACACCTTC. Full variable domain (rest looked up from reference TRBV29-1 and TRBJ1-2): SAVISQKPSRDICQRGTSLTIQCQVDSQVTMMFWYRQQPGQSLTLIATANQGSEATYESGFVIDKFPISRPNLTFSTLTVSNMSPEDSSIYLCSVGLYHTNYGYTFGSGTRLTVV.

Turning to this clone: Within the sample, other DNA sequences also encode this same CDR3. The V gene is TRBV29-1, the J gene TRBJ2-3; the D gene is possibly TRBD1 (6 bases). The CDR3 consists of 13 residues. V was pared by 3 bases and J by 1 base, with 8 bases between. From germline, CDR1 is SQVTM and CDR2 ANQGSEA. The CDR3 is CSVDSGGTDTQYF. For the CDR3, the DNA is TGCAGCGTTGACTCAGGGGGCACAGATACGCAGTATTTT.

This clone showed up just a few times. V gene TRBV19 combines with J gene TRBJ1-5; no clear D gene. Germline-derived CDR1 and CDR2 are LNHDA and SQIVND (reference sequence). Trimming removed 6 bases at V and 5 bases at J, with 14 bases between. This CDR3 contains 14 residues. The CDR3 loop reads CASSRGGRYQPQHF. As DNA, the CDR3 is TGTGCCAGTAGCAGAGGCGGACGATATCAGCCCCAGCATTTT.

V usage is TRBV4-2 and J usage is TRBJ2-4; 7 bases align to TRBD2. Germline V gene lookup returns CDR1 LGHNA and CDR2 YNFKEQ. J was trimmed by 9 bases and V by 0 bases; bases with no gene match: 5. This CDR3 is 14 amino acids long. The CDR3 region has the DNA TGTGCCAGCAGCCAAGAAGGGACTATGGGCATTCAGTACTTC. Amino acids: CASSQEGTMGIQYF.

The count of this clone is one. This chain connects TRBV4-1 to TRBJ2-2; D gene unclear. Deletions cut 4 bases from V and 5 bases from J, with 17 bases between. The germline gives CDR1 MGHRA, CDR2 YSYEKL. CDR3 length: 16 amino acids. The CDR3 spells CASSPSPGFGTGELFF. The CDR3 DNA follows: TGCGCCAGCAGCCCGTCACCCGGATTCGGTACCGGGGAGCTGTTTTTT.

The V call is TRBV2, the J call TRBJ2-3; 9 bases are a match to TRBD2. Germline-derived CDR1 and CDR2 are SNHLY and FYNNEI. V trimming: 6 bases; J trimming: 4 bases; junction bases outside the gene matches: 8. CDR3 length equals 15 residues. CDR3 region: CASRAGTSTPDTQYF. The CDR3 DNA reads TGTGCCAGCAGGGCGGGGACTAGCACCCCAGATACGCAGTATTTT.

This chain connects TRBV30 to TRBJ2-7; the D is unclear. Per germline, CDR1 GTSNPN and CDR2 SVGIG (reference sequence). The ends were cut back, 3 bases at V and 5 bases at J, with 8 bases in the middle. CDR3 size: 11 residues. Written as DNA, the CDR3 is TGTGCCTGGAGGACGATGCACGAGCAGTACTTC. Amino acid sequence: CAWRTMHEQYF.

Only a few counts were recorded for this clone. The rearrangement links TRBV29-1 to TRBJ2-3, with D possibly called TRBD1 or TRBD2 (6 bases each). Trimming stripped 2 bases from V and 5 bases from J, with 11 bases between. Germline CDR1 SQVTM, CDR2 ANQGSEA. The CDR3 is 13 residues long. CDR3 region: CSVERGVGDTQYF. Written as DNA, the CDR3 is TGCAGCGTTGAAAGGGGGGTTGGAGATACGCAGTATTTT.

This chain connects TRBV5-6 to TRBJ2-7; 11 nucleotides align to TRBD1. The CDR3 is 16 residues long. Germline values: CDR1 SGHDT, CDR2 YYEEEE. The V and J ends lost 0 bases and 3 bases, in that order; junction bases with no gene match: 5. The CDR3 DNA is TGTGCCAGCAGCTTGGATATGGGGACAGGGGGCTACGAGCAGTACTTC. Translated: CASSLDMGTGGYEQYF.

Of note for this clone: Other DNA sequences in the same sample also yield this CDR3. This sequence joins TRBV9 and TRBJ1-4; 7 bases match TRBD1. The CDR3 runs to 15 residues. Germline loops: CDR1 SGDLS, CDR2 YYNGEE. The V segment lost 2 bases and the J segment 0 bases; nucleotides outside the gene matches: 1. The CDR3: CASSVGTATNEKLFF. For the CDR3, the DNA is TGTGCCAGCAGCGTCGGGACAGCAACTAATGAAAAACTGTTTTTT.